This T cell receptor (beta chain) is drawn from a study of blood T cell repertoires in COVID-19. Study-wide context: The United States, Italy and Spain were the sources of the acute and convalescent COVID-19 samples. The analysed material was cDNA or gDNA that came from T cells, B-cell-depleted T cells, or PBMCs.

Original processing notes: How many nucleated cells were present was estimated from reference gene primer amplification. The table came from immunoSEQ multiplex PCR; TCRdb's copy has only in-frame clones and leaves some out. That table supplies the V and J calls and clone size; D and trimming were determined from the DNA. The table records roughly 180,000 clones, 70% to 85% of them present only once. Per the germline V gene, CDR1 is MNHEY and CDR2 is SMNVEV (reference sequence). Trimming left V 3 bases short and J 3 bases short, with 13 bases between. This CDR3 is 15 amino acids long. The TCR originated in a man in his fifties or sixties who had recovered from COVID-19. The sequencing sample was made of peripheral blood. The V call is TRBV27, the J call TRBJ2-3, with no clear D. The CDR3 is CASSLKQTWTDTQYF. In DNA, the CDR3 is TGTGCCAGCAGTTTGAAACAGACATGGACAGATACGCAGTATTTT.